A selection of T cell receptor beta chains follows, all from one sample in a study of cytomegalovirus exposure and HLA in healthy donors. Method: immunoSEQ multiplex PCR; TCRdb's copy keeps in-frame clones and lacks some. The table includes under 150,000 clones, 65% to 80% detected once. The material sequenced was PBMCs. These receptors were taken from a male donor in good health and CMV-seropositive. Both conserved end residues are part of each CDR3. D genes are given only for firm matches.

CDR3 | V | D | J
CASSRGGLAGGSYEQYF | TRBV4-1 | TRBD2 | TRBJ2-7
CAVRALNTEAFF | TRBV7-6 | . | TRBJ1-1
CASIEGRGVGNQPQHF | TRBV6-6 | TRBD1 | TRBJ1-5
CASSYMIRTGTNEQFF | TRBV6-5 | TRBD1 | TRBJ2-1
CASSPTTSGAYEQYF | TRBV18 | TRBD2 | TRBJ2-7
CASSEGWGDLNTEAFF | TRBV10-2 | . | TRBJ1-1
CASSSLLGGSYEQYF | TRBV7-6 | . | TRBJ2-7
CASSSVAGLYNEQFF | TRBV19 | . | TRBJ2-1
CASSLVFRGASTDTQYF | TRBV11-2 | . | TRBJ2-3
CASSSTAGDRGYNEQFF | TRBV11-3 | . | TRBJ2-1
CASSLRGNTEAFF | TRBV5-8 | . | TRBJ1-1
CASGEGSTDTQYF | TRBV6-4 | TRBD2 | TRBJ2-3
CASSLSQSSYNEQFF | TRBV7-2 | . | TRBJ2-1
CASSSTGNYGYTF | TRBV5-1 | . | TRBJ1-2
CASSIGGSLYEQYF | TRBV19 | TRBD2 | TRBJ2-7
CASSLATNSRVNYGYTF | TRBV7-2 | . | TRBJ1-2
CASTLTGTGSHEQYF | TRBV6-5 | TRBD1 | TRBJ2-7
CSVEVPSPREKLFF | TRBV29-1 | . | TRBJ1-4
CASRGQGSNQPQHF | TRBV5-1 | . | TRBJ1-5
CASSTLAGGEETQYF | TRBV5-4 | TRBD2 | TRBJ2-5
CASRLWAGNQETQYF | TRBV7-9 | . | TRBJ2-5
CASSYDYMNTEAFF | TRBV6-5 | . | TRBJ1-1
CASSVFSGVGAYEQYF | TRBV9 | . | TRBJ2-7